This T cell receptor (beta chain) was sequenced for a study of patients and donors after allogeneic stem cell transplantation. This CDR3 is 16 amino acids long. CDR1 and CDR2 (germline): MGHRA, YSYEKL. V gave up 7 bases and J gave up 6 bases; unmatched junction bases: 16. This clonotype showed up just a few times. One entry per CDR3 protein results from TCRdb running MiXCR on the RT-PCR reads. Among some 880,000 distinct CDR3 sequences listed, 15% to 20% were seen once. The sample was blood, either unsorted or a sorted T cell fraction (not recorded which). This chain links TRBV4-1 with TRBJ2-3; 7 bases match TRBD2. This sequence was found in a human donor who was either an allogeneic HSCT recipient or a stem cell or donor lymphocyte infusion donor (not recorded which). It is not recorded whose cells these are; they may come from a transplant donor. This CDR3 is CASTPRDGRLQDTQYF. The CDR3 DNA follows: TGCGCCAGCACCCCTCGGGACGGGAGGCTCCAGGATACGCAGTATTTT.